This TCR beta chain was recovered during a study of T cells of healthy individuals. Germline values: CDR1 LGHDT, CDR2 YNNKEL (reference sequence). V was trimmed by 3 bases and J by 3 bases, leaving 7 bases between them. CDR3 length: 13 amino acids. TCRdb called the 5' RACE reads again in MiXCR, with one record for every CDR3 protein. The data show 85,000 to 100,000 distinct CDR3 sequences, roughly 18% seen once. This clonotype was observed a handful of times. The chain carries TRBV3-1 and TRBJ2-3; no clear D. This clonotype originated in a human donor in good health. CDR3 amino acids: CASSQLGTDTQYF. DNA for the CDR3: TGTGCCAGCAGCCAGTTGGGGACAGATACGCAGTATTTT.